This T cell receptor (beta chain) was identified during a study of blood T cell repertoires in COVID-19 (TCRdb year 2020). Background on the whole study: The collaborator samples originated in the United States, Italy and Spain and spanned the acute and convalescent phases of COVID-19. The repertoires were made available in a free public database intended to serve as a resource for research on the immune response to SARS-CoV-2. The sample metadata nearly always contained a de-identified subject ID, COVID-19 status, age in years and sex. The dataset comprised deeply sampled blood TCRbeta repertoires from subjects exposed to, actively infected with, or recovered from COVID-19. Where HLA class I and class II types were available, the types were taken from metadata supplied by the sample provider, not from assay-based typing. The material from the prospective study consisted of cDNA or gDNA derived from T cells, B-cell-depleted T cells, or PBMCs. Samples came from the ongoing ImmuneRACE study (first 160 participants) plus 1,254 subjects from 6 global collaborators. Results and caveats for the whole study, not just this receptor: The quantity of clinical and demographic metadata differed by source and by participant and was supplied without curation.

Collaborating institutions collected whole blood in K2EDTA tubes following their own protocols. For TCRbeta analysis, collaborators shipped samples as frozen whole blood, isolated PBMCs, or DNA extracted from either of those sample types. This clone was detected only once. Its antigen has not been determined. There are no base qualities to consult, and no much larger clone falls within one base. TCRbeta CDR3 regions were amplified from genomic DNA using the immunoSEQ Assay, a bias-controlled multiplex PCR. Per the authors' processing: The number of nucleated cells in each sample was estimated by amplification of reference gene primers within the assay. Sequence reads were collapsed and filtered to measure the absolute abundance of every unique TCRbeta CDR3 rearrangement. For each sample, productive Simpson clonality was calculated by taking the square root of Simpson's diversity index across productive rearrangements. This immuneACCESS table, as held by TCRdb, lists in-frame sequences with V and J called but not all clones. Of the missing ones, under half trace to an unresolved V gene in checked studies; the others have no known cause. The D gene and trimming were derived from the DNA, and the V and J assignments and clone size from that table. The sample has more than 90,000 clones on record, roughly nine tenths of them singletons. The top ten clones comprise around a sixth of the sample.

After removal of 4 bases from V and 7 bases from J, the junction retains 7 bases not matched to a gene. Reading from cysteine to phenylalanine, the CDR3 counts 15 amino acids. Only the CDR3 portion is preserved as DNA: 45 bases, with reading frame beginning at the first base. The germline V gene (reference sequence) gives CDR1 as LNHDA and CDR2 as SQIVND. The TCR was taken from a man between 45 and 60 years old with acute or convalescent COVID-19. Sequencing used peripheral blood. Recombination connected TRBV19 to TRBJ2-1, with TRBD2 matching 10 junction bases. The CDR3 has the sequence CASSRSSSGGNEQFF. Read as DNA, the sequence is TGTGCCAGTAGTAGGTCGTCTAGCGGGGGAAATGAGCAGTTCTTC.